The text below deals with one T cell receptor beta chain. What it recognizes is unknown. Germline V gene data show CDR1 as KGHSH and CDR2 as LQKENI. With 4 bases clipped from V and 7 bases from J, the junction kept 13 bases outside the gene matches. This CDR3 spans 16 amino acids. The data were taken from a study of graft-versus-host responses after intestinal transplantation. In the study overall: Every one of the recipients received anti-thymocyte globulin induction and afterwards took tacrolimus and steroids for around 3 years.

The assay was immunoSEQ multiplex PCR, and TCRdb's table has in-frame clones only and misses some. The table includes roughly 130,000 clones, over 90% detected once. The input for sequencing was unstimulated CD4+ T cells sorted from spleen or lymph node cells, taken before intestinal transplant. The chain employs TRBV18 and TRBJ2-1; TRBD1 aligns across 7 bases. The TCR was taken from a human donor who received an intestinal transplant. CDR3 amino acids: CASSQEGQPPLNEQFF. In DNA, the CDR3 is TGTGCCAGCTCACAAGAGGGACAGCCTCCCCTGAATGAGCAGTTCTTC.